This TCR beta chain was sequenced during a study of blood T cell repertoires in COVID-19. Study as a whole: Italy, Spain and the United States were the sources of the convalescent and acute COVID-19 samples.

The CDR3 has 16 residues. V was pared by 3 bases and J by 5 bases, with 21 bases between. The germline CDR1 and CDR2 sequences are SGHRS and YFSETQ. The study drew participants aged 18 to 89 years from approximately 23 US areas. Recovered Cohort 3 donors showed two negative PCRs, clearance, or symptom resolution. Assay: immunoSEQ multiplex PCR; the TCRdb copy retains only in-frame clones and omits some. The data contain a few hundred thousand clones, 88% of them singletons. This TCR derives from a woman younger than 30 who had recovered from COVID-19. Sequencing input: PBMCs or T cells enriched from blood (not recorded which). The chain recombines TRBV5-1 with TRBJ2-7; D may be TRBD2 (5 bases). CDR3 region: CASSWTPDSNLHEQYF. The DNA for the CDR3 is TGCGCCAGCAGCTGGACCCCGGACTCTAACCTCCACGAGCAGTACTTC.